A single sample gave rise to the 26 T cell receptor beta chains below, sequenced in a study of PD-1 blockade in classical Hodgkin lymphoma. Some clones are missing from TCRdb's copy, which holds only in-frame ones; the method was immunoSEQ multiplex PCR. The sample has around 39,000 clones; less than 85% are singletons. Exposure to brentuximab vedotin varied, and each patient had relapsed following autologous stem cell transplantation. Sequencing was performed on peripheral blood mononuclear cells (PBMCs), taken before the second cycle of nivolumab. These receptors came from a human donor with classical Hodgkin lymphoma.

The chain employs TRBV25-1 and TRBJ1-2, with D tentatively TRBD1 (5 bases). Germline assignment: CDR1 MGHDK and CDR2 SYGVNS. Deletions cut 2 bases from V and 5 bases from J, with 9 bases between. This CDR3 contains 13 residues. The CDR3 loop is CASSEPDRYGYTF. The CDR3 DNA reads TGTGCCAGCAGTGAACCCGACAGATATGGCTACACCTTC.

The rearrangement links TRBV7-6 to TRBJ1-5; D gene unclear. The V end lost 5 bases, the J end lost 1 base, and 12 bases lay between the germline ends. CDR3 length: 15 amino acids. Germline loops: CDR1 SGHVS, CDR2 FNYEAQ. The CDR3 sequence is CASSAGGWSNQPQHF. Here the CDR3 DNA reads TGTGCCAGCAGCGCTGGCGGTTGGAGCAATCAGCCCCAGCATTTT.

This clone was observed a handful of times. V is TRBV19 and J is TRBJ1-5, with TRBD1 matching 9 bases. CDR1 LNHDA and CDR2 SQIVND come from the germline V gene (reference sequence). This CDR3 comprises 14 residues. V lost 5 bases to trimming and J lost 5 bases; unmatched junction nucleotides: 4. The DNA for the CDR3 is TGTGCCAGTAGTCCGGGACAGGGCTATCAGCCCCAGCATTTT. Translating it yields CASSPGQGYQPQHF.

The rearrangement links TRBV4-1 to TRBJ1-6; D is ambiguous. V lost 8 bases to trimming and J lost 9 bases, with 20 bases between them. Looked up from germline, CDR1 is MGHRA and CDR2 is YSYEKL. CDR3 length equals 15 residues. CDR3 amino acids: CASRTARPTSSPLHF. CDR3 DNA sequence: TGCGCCAGCCGCACTGCCAGGCCTACGAGTTCACCCCTCCACTTT.

The chain links TRBV18 to TRBJ2-1; D may match TRBD1 or TRBD2 (5 bases each). Looked up from germline, CDR1 is KGHSH and CDR2 is LQKENI. This CDR3 comprises 13 residues. V lost 6 bases and J 8 bases, leaving 14 bases between the germline ends. The CDR3 sequence is CASSQGRGDEQFF. DNA for the CDR3: TGTGCCAGCTCCCAAGGAAGGGGAGATGAGCAGTTCTTC.

This chain joins TRBV5-4 and TRBJ2-7, with 7 bases fitting TRBD2. The V gene end was trimmed by 0 bases and the J gene end by 2 bases; junction bases not matched to a gene: 2. Germline lookup yields CDR1 SGHNT and CDR2 YYREEE (reference sequence). This CDR3 is 14 amino acids long. The CDR3 coding sequence is TGTGCCAGCAGCTTGGACAGCGGGGCCTACGAGCAGTACTTC. As protein: CASSLDSGAYEQYF.

This clone was counted a few times. The rearrangement uses TRBV5-1 and TRBJ2-2, with no clear D. CDR3 length: 11 residues. In germline, CDR1 is SGHRS, CDR2 YFSETQ. V lost 5 bases, J lost 3 bases, and 2 bases lay in between. The CDR3 is CASSDTGELFF. The CDR3 coding sequence is TGCGCCAGCAGTGACACCGGGGAGCTGTTTTTT.

This chain uses TRBV2 with TRBJ2-2; D is possibly TRBD1 or TRBD2 (5 bases each). V was clipped by 7 bases and J by 3 bases, with 12 bases between them. CDR1 is SNHLY, CDR2 FYNNEI, per germline. The CDR3 contains 14 residues. The CDR3 loop is CASKRGVDTGELFF. As DNA, the CDR3 is TGTGCCAGCAAAAGGGGAGTGGACACCGGGGAGCTGTTTTTT. The whole variable domain, filled in from reference TRBV2 and TRBJ2-2, reads EPEVTQTPSHQVTQMGQEVILRCVPISNHLYFYWYRQILGQKVEFLVSFYNNEISEKSEIFDDQFSVERPDGSNFTLKIRSTKLEDSAMYFCASKRGVDTGELFFGEGSRLTVL.

This clone was counted only a few times. V gene TRBV7-8 combines with J gene TRBJ1-1; D is unresolved. Germline V gene lookup returns CDR1 SGHVS and CDR2 FQNEAQ. Trimming pared 1 base from V and 2 bases from J, leaving 8 bases between. The CDR3 consists of 14 residues. The chain's CDR3 is CASSLVIGNTEAFF. In DNA, the CDR3 is TGTGCCAGCAGCTTAGTGATTGGCAACACTGAAGCTTTCTTT.

The rearrangement joins TRBV6-1 to TRBJ2-7, with D maybe TRBD1 (6 bases). V was clipped by 5 bases and J by 6 bases, with 14 bases between them. Germline CDR1 reads MNHNS; CDR2 reads SASEGT. This CDR3 is 13 amino acids long. CDR3 sequence: CASSPLQGSEQYF. CDR3 bases: TGTGCCAGCAGTCCTTTACAGGGCTCCGAGCAGTACTTC.

This clone turned up a few times. J is TRBJ2-5 and V is TRBV13; a possible D gene is TRBD1 (6 bases). Germline CDR1 is PRHDT and CDR2 is FYEKMQ (reference sequence). V was pared by 5 bases and J by 4 bases, with 11 bases between. The CDR3 consists of 13 residues. CDR3 nucleotides: TGTGCCAGCAGCATCACAGGGTCAGAGACCCAGTACTTC. Protein: CASSITGSETQYF.

The chain is built from TRBV4-1 and TRBJ2-3, with TRBD2 identical over 12 bases. Germline V CDR1 and CDR2: MGHRA, YSYEKL. Trimming removed 4 bases from V and 4 bases from J; junction bases left unmatched: 9. The length of the CDR3 is 17 residues. Written as DNA, the CDR3 is TGCGCCAGCAGCCTTGGGAGACTAGCGGGGGCCCCAGATACGCAGTATTTT. It codes for CASSLGRLAGAPDTQYF.

This chain joins TRBV19 and TRBJ2-1, with 9 bases aligning to TRBD2. CDR1 is LNHDA, CDR2 SQIVND, per germline (reference sequence). Losses at the gene ends were 7 bases for V and 6 bases for J; bases not matched to a gene: 10. The CDR3 sequence is 15 residues long. CDR3 in DNA: TGTGCCAGTAACATGAGGCGGGGGGGCTCCAATGAGCAGTTCTTC. Protein product: CASNMRRGGSNEQFF. Complete variable domain (other parts from reference TRBV19 and TRBJ2-1): DGGITQSPKYLFRKEGQNVTLSCEQNLNHDAMYWYRQDPGQGLRLIYYSQIVNDFQKGDIAEGYSVSREKKESFPLTVTSAQKNPTAFYLCASNMRRGGSNEQFFGPGTRLTVL.

The chain is built from TRBV4-2 and TRBJ2-3; D not resolved. Germline CDR1 is LGHNA and CDR2 is YNFKEQ. Trimming removed 5 bases from V and 8 bases from J, with 17 bases in between. This CDR3 has 14 amino acids. The chain's CDR3 is CASSFSREMSTQYF. The CDR3 DNA reads as TGTGCCAGCAGCTTCTCTAGGGAAATGAGTACGCAGTATTTT.

This chain uses TRBV29-1 with TRBJ2-5; 9 bases fit TRBD1. Germline CDR1 reads SQVTM; CDR2 reads ANQGSEA. The CDR3 consists of 16 residues. V shed 7 bases and J 5 bases; nucleotides not matched to a gene: 17. The CDR3 DNA reads as TGCAGCGGGTGGGCGGGGAAACAGGGGGCTGGGGAGACCCAGTACTTC. This encodes CSGWAGKQGAGETQYF.

The J gene is TRBJ2-3, the V gene TRBV10-3; tentative D call: TRBD2 (6 bases). CDR3 length equals 13 residues. Looked up from germline, CDR1 is ENHRY and CDR2 is SYGVKD. With 4 bases removed from V and 6 bases from J, the gap between germline ends came to 11 bases. This CDR3 is CAISAARGDTQYF. The CDR3 DNA follows: TGTGCCATCAGTGCGGCTCGGGGGGATACGCAGTATTTT.

This clone is a singleton in its sample. The V and J genes are TRBV5-4 and TRBJ1-4, with a weak D call TRBD1 (6 bases). The CDR3 is 16 residues long. CDR1 and CDR2 (germline): SGHNT, YYREEE (reference sequence). V was cut by 0 bases and J by 1 base, with 10 bases left in between. CDR3 sequence (DNA): TGTGCCAGCAGCTTGGCCGGAGGGGGAACTAATGAAAAACTGTTTTTT. Its translation is CASSLAGGGTNEKLFF.

This clone was counted between two and nine times. V usage is TRBV4-3 and J usage is TRBJ1-5; a possible D gene is TRBD1 (5 bases). The CDR3 spans 14 residues. The germline gives CDR1 LGHNA, CDR2 YSLEER. The ends were cut back, 0 bases at V and 9 bases at J, with 12 bases in the middle. CDR3 in amino acids: CASSQDGGERPQHF. The CDR3 nucleotides are TGCGCCAGCAGCCAAGATGGGGGGGAGCGGCCCCAGCATTTT.

This clone was seen a handful of times. The chain joins TRBV9 to TRBJ1-5; 10 bases line up with TRBD1. Trimming cost V 3 bases and J 2 bases; bases outside gene matches: 8. The CDR3 has 17 amino acids. Per germline, CDR1 SGDLS and CDR2 YYNGEE. This CDR3 reads CASSATPGTGGNQPQHF. CDR3 coding DNA: TGTGCCAGCAGCGCCACTCCCGGGACAGGGGGCAATCAGCCCCAGCATTTT. Variable domain in full (rest from reference TRBV9 and TRBJ1-5): DSGVTQTPKHLITATGQRVTLRCSPRSGDLSVYWYQQSLDQGLQFLIQYYNGEERAKGNILERFSAQQFPDLHSELNLSSLELGDSALYFCASSATPGTGGNQPQHFGDGTRLSIL.

The chain couples TRBV10-3 to TRBJ2-5; TRBD2 aligns across 11 bases. The germline CDR1 and CDR2 sequences are ENHRY and SYGVKD. The junction had 2 bases not matched to a gene; V was cut back by 8 bases and J by 0 bases. The CDR3 contains 14 residues. The DNA of the CDR3 is TGTGCCATCGCGGGACTAGCGGACCAAGAGACCCAGTACTTC. This sequence encodes CAIAGLADQETQYF.

The J gene is TRBJ2-7, the V gene TRBV4-2; D call uncertain. The ends were cut back, 4 bases at V and 2 bases at J, with 12 bases in the middle. Germline loops: CDR1 LGHNA, CDR2 YNFKEQ. This CDR3 is built from 14 residues. CDR3 region: CASSPPGGPYEQYF. The CDR3 nucleotides read TGTGCCAGCAGCCCCCCAGGTGGGCCCTACGAGCAGTACTTC.

The chain is built from TRBV4-3 and TRBJ2-4; D unclear. Deletions cut 0 bases from V and 7 bases from J, with 7 bases between. This CDR3 is 13 amino acids long. Germline values: CDR1 LGHNA, CDR2 YSLEER. CDR3 bases: TGCGCCAGCAGCCAAGAACCAAGCAACATTCAGTACTTC. Protein sequence: CASSQEPSNIQYF.

The genes are TRBV7-2 and TRBJ1-5; D not resolved. The V gene lost 5 bases and the J gene lost 3 bases, with 8 bases spanning the gap. In germline, CDR1 is SGHTA, CDR2 FQGNSA. This CDR3 contains 13 residues. CDR3 nucleotides: TGTGCCAGCAGCCCGCGTTACAATCAGCCCCAGCATTTT. Translating gives CASSPRYNQPQHF.

The chain joins TRBV9 to TRBJ2-7; D is undetermined. The V end lost 0 bases, the J end lost 6 bases, and 13 bases lay between the germline ends. Germline V gene sequence: CDR1 SGDLS, CDR2 YYNGEE. The CDR3 runs 14 residues. CDR3 residues: CASSVAAELSEQYF. For the CDR3, the DNA is TGTGCCAGCAGCGTAGCAGCCGAATTATCCGAGCAGTACTTC.

The V gene is TRBV5-4, the J gene TRBJ1-1; D remains unclear. V dropped 0 bases and J dropped 4 bases, with 10 bases sitting between them. CDR1 and CDR2 from the germline V gene are SGHNT and YYREEE (reference sequence). The length of the CDR3 is 14 residues. CDR3 DNA sequence: TGTGCCAGCAGCTTGGGACATATAATCACTGAAGCTTTCTTT. Protein product: CASSLGHIITEAFF. The complete variable domain, with remaining parts taken from reference TRBV5-4 and TRBJ1-1, reads ETGVTQSPTHLIKTRGQQVTLRCSSQSGHNTVSWYQQALGQGPQFIFQYYREEENGRGNFPPRFSGLQFPNYSSELNVNALELDDSALYLCASSLGHIITEAFFGQGTRLTVV.

The chain couples TRBV2 to TRBJ2-3; 7 bases match TRBD2. With V trimmed by 0 bases and J by 4 bases, 13 bases remained unmatched. The CDR3 length is 18 residues. Germline values: CDR1 SNHLY, CDR2 FYNNEI. CDR3 coding DNA: TGTGCCAGCAGTGAAGCGCCATTCCTAGGGGAGGGCCCAGATACGCAGTATTTT. Its protein is CASSEAPFLGEGPDTQYF.